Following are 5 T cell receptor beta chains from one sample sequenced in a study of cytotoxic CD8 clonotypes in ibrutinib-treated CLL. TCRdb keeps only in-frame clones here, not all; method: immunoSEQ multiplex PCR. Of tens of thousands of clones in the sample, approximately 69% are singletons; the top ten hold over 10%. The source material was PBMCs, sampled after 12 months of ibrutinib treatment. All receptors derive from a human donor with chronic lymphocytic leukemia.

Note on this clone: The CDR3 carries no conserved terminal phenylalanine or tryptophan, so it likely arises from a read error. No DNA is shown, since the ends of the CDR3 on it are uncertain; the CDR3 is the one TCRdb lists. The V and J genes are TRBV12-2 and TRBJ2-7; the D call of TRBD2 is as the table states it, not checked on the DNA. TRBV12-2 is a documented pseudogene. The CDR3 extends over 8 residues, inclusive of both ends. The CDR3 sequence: CPLGGANR.

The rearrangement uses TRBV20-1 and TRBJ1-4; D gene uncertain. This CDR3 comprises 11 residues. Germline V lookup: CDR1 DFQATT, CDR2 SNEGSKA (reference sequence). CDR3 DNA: TGCGCATGGCGGGTCGGTGAAAAACTGTTTTTT. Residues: CAWRVGEKLFF.

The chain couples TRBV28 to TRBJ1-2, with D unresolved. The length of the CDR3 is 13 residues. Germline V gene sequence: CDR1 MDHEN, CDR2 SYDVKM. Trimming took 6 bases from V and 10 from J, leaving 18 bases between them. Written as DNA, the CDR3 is TGTGCCAGCAGAGGACTTACTCTATGGGACTACACCTTC. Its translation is CASRGLTLWDYTF.

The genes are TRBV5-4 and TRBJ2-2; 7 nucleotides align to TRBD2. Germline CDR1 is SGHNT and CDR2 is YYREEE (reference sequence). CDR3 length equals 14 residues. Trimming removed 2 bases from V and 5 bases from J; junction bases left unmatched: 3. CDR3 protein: CASSLVGGTGELFF. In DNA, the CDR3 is TGTGCCAGCAGCTTAGTCGGGGGGACCGGGGAGCTGTTTTTT.

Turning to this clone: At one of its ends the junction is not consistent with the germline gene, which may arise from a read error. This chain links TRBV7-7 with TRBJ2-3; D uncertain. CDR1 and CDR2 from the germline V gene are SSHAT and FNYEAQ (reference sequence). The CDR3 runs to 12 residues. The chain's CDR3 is CASSPSTDTQYF. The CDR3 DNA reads TGTGCTAGCAGCCCTAGCACAGATACGCAGTATTTT.